The next 8 T cell receptor beta chains were all read from a single sample in a study of blood T cell repertoires in COVID-19. Sequenced by immunoSEQ multiplex PCR; TCRdb stores in-frame clones only, minus some. Of approximately 77,000 clones in the sample, over 85% were seen once. The sequenced material came from peripheral blood. The receptors come from a man aged 45-65 years with active COVID-19.

This clone was seen once. The rearrangement uses TRBV7-2 and TRBJ2-7, with TRBD2 matching over 14 bases. V was pared by 1 base and J by 5 bases, with 4 bases of the junction left unmatched. The CDR3 is 16 amino acids. Germline CDR1 is SGHTA and CDR2 is FQGNSA. CDR3 bases: TGTGCCAGCAGCTTAGAGGGGACTAGCGGGAGCCACGAGCAGTACTTC. The encoded protein is CASSLEGTSGSHEQYF.

CDR3 nucleotide sequence: TGTGCCAGCAGCCAAGGCCCGTGGGAGGGGAAGGTGAACACTGAAGCTTTCTTT. It encodes CASSQGPWEGKVNTEAFF. This sequence joins TRBV4-2 and TRBJ1-1; a weak D match, TRBD1 (5 bases). Germline CDR1 reads LGHNA; CDR2 reads YNFKEQ. The CDR3 has 18 amino acids. V was pared by 1 base and J by 0 bases, with 18 bases between.

The genes are TRBV15 and TRBJ1-1; possibly TRBD1 for D (5 bases). Trimming stripped 0 bases from V and 1 base from J, with 9 bases between. The CDR3 loop spans 15 amino acids. From germline, CDR1 is LNHNV and CDR2 YYDKDF (reference sequence). CDR3 residues: CATSRELTGNTEAFF. The DNA for the CDR3 is TGTGCCACCAGCAGAGAGTTAACAGGGAACACTGAAGCTTTCTTT.

The CDR3 loop reads CASSLGVGSSAFF. The CDR3 nucleotides are TGTGCCAGCAGCTTAGGGGTAGGGAGTTCAGCTTTCTTT. J is TRBJ1-1 and V is TRBV7-2; no clear D gene. The CDR3 length is 13 residues. V was cut by 1 base and J by 10 bases, with 13 bases left in between. From germline, CDR1 is SGHTA and CDR2 FQGNSA. Combining the CDR3 with reference TRBV7-2 and TRBJ1-1 gives the whole variable domain GAGVSQSPSNKVTEKGKDVELRCDPISGHTALYWYRQSLGQGLEFLIYFQGNSAPDKSGLPSDRFSAERTGGSVSTLTIQRTQQEDSAVYLCASSLGVGSSAFFGQGTRLTVV.

The V call is TRBV7-3, the J call TRBJ1-2; D gene unclear. Germline loops: CDR1 SGHTA, CDR2 FQGTGA. The CDR3 spans 15 residues. Trimming stripped 4 bases from V and 2 bases from J, with 14 bases between. Here the CDR3 DNA reads TGTGCCAGCAGCTCCGGAATCAGGAGGAACTATGGCTACACCTTC. Translated: CASSSGIRRNYGYTF.

The chain carries TRBV29-1 and TRBJ2-1; 9 bases map to TRBD2. CDR1 SQVTM and CDR2 ANQGSEA come from the germline V gene. Germline trimming cut 5 bases from V and 5 bases from J; bases unmatched to any gene: 7. The CDR3 loop spans 14 amino acids. As DNA, the CDR3 is TGCAGCGTTATGACTAGCGGATCTAACAATGAGCAGTTCTTC. Protein product: CSVMTSGSNNEQFF.

The chain carries TRBV2 and TRBJ2-1, with a possible D match to TRBD1 (5 bases). The ends were cut back, 7 bases at V and 6 bases at J, with 16 bases in the middle. Germline loops: CDR1 SNHLY, CDR2 FYNNEI. The CDR3 length is 14 residues. This CDR3 reads CASKAAGSSNEQFF. The CDR3 nucleotides are TGTGCCAGCAAGGCTGCAGGGTCGAGCAATGAGCAGTTCTTC.

The chain employs TRBV27 and TRBJ2-1, with TRBD2 matching over 9 bases. V shed 3 bases, J shed 8 bases, and the junction held 8 bases outside the gene matches. The germline V gene has CDR1 MNHEY and CDR2 SMNVEV (reference sequence). CDR3 length equals 15 residues. The CDR3 region is CASSLASGVRDEQFF. The CDR3 bases are TGTGCCAGCAGTTTGGCTAGCGGGGTCCGGGATGAGCAGTTCTTC.